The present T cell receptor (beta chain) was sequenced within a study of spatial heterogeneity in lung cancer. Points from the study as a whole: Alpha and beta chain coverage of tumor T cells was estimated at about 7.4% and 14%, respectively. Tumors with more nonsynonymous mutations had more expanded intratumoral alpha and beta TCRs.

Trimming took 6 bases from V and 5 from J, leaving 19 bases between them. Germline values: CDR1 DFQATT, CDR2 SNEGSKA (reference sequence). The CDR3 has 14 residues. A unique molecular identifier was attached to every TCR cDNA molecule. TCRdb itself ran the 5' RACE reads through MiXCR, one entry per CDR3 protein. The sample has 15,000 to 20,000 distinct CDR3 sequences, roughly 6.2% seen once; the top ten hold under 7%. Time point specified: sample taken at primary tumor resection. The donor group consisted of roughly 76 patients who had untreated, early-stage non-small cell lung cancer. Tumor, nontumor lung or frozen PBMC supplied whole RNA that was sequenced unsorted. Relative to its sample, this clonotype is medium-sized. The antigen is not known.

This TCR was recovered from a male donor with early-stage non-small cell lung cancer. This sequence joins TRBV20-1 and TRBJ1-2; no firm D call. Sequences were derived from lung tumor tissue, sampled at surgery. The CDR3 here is CSAPMTDGPYGYTF. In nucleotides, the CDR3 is TGCAGTGCCCCAATGACGGACGGACCGTATGGCTACACCTTC.